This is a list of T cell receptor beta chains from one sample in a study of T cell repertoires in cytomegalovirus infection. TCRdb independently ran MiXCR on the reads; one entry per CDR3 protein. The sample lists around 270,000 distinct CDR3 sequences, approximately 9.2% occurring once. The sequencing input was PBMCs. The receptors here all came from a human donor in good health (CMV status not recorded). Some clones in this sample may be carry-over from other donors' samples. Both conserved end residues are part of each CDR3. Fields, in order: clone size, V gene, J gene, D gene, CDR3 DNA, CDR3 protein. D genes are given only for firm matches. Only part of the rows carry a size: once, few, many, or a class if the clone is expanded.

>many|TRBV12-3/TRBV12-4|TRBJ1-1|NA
TGTGCCAGCACCTCGCAGGTTGTGAACACTGAAGCTTTCTTT
CASTSQVVNTEAFF
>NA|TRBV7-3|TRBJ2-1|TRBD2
TGTGCCAGCAGCCCCGGCCTCCGGGGGAGCGGGGGGGCCAATGAGCAGTTCTTC
CASSPGLRGSGGANEQFF
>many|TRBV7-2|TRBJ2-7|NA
TGTGCCAGCAGCACGGGACTGTTCGCCTACGAGCAGTACTTC
CASSTGLFAYEQYF
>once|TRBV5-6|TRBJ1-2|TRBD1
TGTGCCAGCAGCTTCGCGGACAGGGGAGGAGGATACACCTTC
CASSFADRGGGYTF
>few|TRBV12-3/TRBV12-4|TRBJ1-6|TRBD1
TGTGCCAGCTGTCGGACAGGGCGGTCACCCCTCCACTTT
CASCRTGRSPLHF
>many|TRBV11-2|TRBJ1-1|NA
TGTGCCAGCAGCTTGGGGGGCATACGAGCTTTCTTT
CASSLGGIRAFF
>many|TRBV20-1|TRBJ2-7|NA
TGCAGTGCCAAGTTCTCCTACGAGCAGTACTTC
CSAKFSYEQYF
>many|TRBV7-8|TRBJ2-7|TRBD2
TGTGCCAGCAGCTCTGGGGGGGGTAGCTCCTACGAGCAGTACTTC
CASSSGGGSSYEQYF
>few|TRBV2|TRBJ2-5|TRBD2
TGTGCCAGCAGTGGACGGACTAGCGCCCAAGAGACCCAGTACTTC
CASSGRTSAQETQYF
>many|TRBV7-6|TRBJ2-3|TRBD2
TGTGCCAGCAGCCCCGCGGGGGGGGTCAGCACAGATACGCAGTATTTT
CASSPAGGVSTDTQYF
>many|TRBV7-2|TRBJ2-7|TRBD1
TGTGCCAGCACCCCAACAGGGGGCTATCAACACGAGCAGTACTTC
CASTPTGGYQHEQYF
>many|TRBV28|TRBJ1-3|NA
TGTGCCTCCCGAAGTACTGGAAACACCATATATTTT
CASRSTGNTIYF
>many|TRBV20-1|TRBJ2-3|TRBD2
TGCAGTGCCCCAATGGCGGGGGAGGATACGCAGTATTTT
CSAPMAGEDTQYF
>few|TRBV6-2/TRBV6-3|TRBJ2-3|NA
TGTGCCAGCAGTTACTTATTCTTGGGGGATACGCAGTATTTT
CASSYLFLGDTQYF